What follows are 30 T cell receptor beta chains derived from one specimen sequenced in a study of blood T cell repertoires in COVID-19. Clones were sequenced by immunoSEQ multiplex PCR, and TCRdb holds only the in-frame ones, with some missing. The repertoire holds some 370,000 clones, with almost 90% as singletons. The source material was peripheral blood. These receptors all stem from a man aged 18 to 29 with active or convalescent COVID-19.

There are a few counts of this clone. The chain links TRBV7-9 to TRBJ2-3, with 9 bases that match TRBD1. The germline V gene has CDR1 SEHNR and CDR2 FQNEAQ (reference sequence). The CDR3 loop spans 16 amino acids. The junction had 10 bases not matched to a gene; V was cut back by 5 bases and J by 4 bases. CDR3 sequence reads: CASSLVPGQGADTQYF. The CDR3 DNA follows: TGTGCCAGCAGCCTCGTCCCGGGACAGGGCGCAGATACGCAGTATTTT.

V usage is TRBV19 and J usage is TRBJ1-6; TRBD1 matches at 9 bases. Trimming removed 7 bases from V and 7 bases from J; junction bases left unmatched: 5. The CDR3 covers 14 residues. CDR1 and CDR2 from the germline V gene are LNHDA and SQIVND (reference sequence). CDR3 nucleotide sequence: TGTGCCAGTAATTGGGGACAGGGAAATTCACCCCTCCACTTT. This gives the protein CASNWGQGNSPLHF.

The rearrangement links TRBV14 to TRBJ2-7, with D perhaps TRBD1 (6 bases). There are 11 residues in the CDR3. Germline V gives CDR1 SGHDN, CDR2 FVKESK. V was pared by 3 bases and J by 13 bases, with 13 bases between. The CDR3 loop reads CASSHSGVPYF. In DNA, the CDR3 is TGTGCCAGCAGCCATTCAGGGGTCCCATACTTC.

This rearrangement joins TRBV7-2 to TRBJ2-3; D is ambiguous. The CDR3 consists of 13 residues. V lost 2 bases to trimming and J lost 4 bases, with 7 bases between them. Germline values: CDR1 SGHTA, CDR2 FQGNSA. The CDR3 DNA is TGTGCCAGCAGCTTATTTGCGGCAGATACGCAGTATTTT. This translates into CASSLFAADTQYF.

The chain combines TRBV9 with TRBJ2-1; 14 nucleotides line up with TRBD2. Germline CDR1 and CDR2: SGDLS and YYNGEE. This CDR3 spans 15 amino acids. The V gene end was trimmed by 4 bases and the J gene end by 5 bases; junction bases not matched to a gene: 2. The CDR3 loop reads CASSRLAGGDNEQFF. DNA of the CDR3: TGTGCCAGCAGCCGACTAGCGGGAGGGGACAATGAGCAGTTCTTC.

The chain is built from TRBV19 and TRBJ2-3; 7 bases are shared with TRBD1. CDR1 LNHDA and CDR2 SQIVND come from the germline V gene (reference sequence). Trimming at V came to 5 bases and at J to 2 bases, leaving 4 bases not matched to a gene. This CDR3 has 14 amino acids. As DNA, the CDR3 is TGTGCCAGTAGTGAGGGGGCCTACACAGATACGCAGTATTTT. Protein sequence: CASSEGAYTDTQYF.

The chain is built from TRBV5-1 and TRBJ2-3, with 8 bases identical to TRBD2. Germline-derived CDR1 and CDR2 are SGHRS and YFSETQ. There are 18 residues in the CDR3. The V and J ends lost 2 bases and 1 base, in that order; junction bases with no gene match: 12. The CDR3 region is CASSFPTLGSGGTDTQYF. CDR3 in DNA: TGCGCCAGCAGCTTCCCCACCCTGGGTAGCGGGGGCACAGATACGCAGTATTTT. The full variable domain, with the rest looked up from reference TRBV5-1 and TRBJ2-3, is KAGVTQTPRYLIKTRGQQVTLSCSPISGHRSVSWYQQTPGQGLQFLFEYFSETQRNKGNFPGRFSGRQFSNSRSEMNVSTLELGDSALYLCASSFPTLGSGGTDTQYFGPGTRLTVL.

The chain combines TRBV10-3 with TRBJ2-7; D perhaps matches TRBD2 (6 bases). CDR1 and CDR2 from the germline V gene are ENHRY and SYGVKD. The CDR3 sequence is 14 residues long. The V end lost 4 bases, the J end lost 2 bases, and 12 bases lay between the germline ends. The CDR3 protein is CAISGSGRTYEQYF. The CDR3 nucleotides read TGTGCCATCAGTGGGTCAGGGAGGACCTACGAGCAGTACTTC.

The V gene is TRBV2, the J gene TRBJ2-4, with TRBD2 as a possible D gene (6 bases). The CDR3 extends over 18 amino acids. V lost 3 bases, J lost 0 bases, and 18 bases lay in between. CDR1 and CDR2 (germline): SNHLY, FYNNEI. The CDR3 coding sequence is TGTGCCAGCAGTGACAGGGAGGCTGCCAGTTTAGCCAAAAACATTCAGTACTTC. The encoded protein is CASSDREAASLAKNIQYF.

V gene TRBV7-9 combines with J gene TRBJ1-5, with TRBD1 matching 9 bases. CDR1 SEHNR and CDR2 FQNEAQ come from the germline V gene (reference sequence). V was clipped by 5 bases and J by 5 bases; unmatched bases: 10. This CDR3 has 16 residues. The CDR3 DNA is TGTGCCAGCAGCCGTCCCGGGACAGGGTACGATCAGCCCCAGCATTTT. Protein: CASSRPGTGYDQPQHF.

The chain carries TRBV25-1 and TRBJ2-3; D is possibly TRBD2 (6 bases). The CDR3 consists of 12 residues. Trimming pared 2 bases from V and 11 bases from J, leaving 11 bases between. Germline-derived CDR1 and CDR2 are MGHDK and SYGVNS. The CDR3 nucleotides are TGTGCCAGCAGTGAAGGAGGGTATGAGCAGTATTTT. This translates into CASSEGGYEQYF. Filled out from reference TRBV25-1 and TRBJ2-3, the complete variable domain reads EADIYQTPRYLVIGTGKKITLECSQTMGHDKMYWYQQDPGMELHLIHYSYGVNSTEKGDLSSESTVSRIRTEHFPLTLESARPSHTSQYLCASSEGGYEQYFGPGTRLTVL.

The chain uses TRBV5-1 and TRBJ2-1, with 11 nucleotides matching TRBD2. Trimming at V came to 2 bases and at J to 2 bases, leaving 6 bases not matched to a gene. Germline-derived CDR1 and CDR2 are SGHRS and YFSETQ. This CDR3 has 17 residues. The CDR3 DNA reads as TGCGCCAGCAGCTTTGCTGGGACTAGCGGACCCTACAATGAGCAGTTCTTC. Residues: CASSFAGTSGPYNEQFF.

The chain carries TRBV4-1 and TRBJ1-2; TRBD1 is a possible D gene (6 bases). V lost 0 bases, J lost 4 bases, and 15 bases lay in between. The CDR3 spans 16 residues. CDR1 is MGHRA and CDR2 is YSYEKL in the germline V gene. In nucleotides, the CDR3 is TGCGCCAGCAGCCAAGATGCGGGGGGCCGCGCCTATGGCTACACCTTC. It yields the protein CASSQDAGGRAYGYTF.

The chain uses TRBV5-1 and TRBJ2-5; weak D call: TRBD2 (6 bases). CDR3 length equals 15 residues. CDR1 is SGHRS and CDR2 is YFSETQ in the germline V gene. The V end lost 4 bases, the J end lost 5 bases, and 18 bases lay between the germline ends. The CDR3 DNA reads TGCGCCAGCAGCCCCCGGGAGCCCCCGGGGGAGACCCAGTACTTC. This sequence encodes CASSPREPPGETQYF.

The CDR3 DNA is TGCGTCTGCTCAGGGGCTGGCACAGATACGCAGTATTTT. The encoded protein is CVCSGAGTDTQYF. The V gene is TRBV29-1, the J gene TRBJ2-3; possibly TRBD1 for D (6 bases). From germline, CDR1 is SQVTM and CDR2 ANQGSEA. The CDR3 totals 13 residues.

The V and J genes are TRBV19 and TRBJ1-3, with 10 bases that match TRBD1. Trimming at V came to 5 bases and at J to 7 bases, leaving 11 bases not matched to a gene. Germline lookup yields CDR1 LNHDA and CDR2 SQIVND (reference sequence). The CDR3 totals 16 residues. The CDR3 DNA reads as TGTGCCAGTAGTGACTTCCCGACAGGGGGCGAGAACACCATATATTTT. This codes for CASSDFPTGGENTIYF.

The DNA for the CDR3 is TGTGCCAGCAGTTTTACTAGCGGGAGTGTCGCAGATACGCAGTATTTT. It encodes CASSFTSGSVADTQYF. V usage is TRBV28 and J usage is TRBJ2-3, with 11 bases fitting TRBD2. With 3 bases clipped from V and 4 bases from J, the junction kept 6 bases outside the gene matches. The CDR3 contains 16 residues. Germline CDR1 and CDR2: MDHEN and SYDVKM.

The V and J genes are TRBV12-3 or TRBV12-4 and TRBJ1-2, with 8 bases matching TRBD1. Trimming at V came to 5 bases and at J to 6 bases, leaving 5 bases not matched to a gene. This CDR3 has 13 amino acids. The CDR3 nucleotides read TGTGCCAGCAGTCAGGGGGCTCTAGATGGCTACACCTTC. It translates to CASSQGALDGYTF.

The DNA for the CDR3 is TGTGCCATCAGTGAGTCGAGGCAGGGGAATCAGCCCCAGCATTTT. Its translation is CAISESRQGNQPQHF. This chain connects TRBV10-3 to TRBJ1-5; D is perhaps TRBD1 (6 bases). There are 15 residues in the CDR3. Germline V gene lookup returns CDR1 ENHRY and CDR2 SYGVKD. Trimming removed 0 bases at V and 4 bases at J, with 10 bases between.

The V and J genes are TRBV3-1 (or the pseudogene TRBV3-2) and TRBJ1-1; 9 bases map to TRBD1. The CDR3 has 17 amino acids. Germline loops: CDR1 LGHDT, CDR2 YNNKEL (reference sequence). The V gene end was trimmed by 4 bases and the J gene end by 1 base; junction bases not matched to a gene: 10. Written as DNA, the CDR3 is TGTGCCAGCAGCCCGTTAGAGGACAGGGGATCGAACACTGAAGCTTTCTTT. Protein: CASSPLEDRGSNTEAFF.

The CDR3 DNA reads as TGTGCCAGCAGCAAAAGGTCCGGGACAAGGGCCTACGAGCAGTACTTC. Translated: CASSKRSGTRAYEQYF. This rearrangement joins TRBV5-6 to TRBJ2-7; D is perhaps TRBD1 (6 bases). V dropped 4 bases and J dropped 2 bases, with 19 bases sitting between them. Germline-derived CDR1 and CDR2 are SGHDT and YYEEEE. The CDR3 is 16 residues long.

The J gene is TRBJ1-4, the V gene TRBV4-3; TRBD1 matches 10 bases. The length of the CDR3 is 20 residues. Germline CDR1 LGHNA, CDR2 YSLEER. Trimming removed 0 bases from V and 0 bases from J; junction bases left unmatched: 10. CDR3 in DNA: TGCGCCAGCAGCCAAGATGGAATCGGGACAGGGGTAGCAACTAATGAAAAACTGTTTTTT. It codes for CASSQDGIGTGVATNEKLFF.

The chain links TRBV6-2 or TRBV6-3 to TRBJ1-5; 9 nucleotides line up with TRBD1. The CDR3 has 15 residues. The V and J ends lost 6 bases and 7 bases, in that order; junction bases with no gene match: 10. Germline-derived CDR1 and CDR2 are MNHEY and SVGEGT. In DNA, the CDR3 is TGTGCCAGCAGCTATTACGGGACAGGGTTACAGCCCCAGCATTTT. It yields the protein CASSYYGTGLQPQHF.

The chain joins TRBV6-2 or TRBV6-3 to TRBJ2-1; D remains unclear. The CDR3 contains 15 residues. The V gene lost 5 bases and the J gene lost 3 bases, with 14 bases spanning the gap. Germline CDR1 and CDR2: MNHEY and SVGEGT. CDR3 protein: CASSTPPTGYNEQFF. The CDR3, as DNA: TGTGCCAGCAGTACCCCACCGACTGGCTACAATGAGCAGTTCTTC.

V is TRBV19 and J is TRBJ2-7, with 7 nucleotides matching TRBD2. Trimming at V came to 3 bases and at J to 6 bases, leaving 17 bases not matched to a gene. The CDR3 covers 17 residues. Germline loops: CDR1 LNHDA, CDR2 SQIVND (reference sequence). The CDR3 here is CASSMEIGLAERSEQYF. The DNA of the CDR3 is TGTGCCAGTAGTATGGAAATTGGGCTAGCGGAAAGGTCCGAGCAGTACTTC.

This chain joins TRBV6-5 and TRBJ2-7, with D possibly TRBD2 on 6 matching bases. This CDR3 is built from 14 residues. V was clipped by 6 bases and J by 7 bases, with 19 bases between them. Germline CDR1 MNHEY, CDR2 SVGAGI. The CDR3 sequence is CASRTGWVGGEQYF. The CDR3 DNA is TGTGCCAGCAGAACCGGATGGGTTGGAGGGGAGCAGTACTTC.

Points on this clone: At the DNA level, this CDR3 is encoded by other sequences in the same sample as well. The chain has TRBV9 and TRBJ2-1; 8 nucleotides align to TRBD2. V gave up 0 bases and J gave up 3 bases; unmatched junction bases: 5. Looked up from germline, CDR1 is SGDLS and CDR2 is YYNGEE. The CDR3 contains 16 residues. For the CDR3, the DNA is TGTGCCAGCAGCGTAGGGGGTCTAGCGGGCTACAATGAGCAGTTCTTC. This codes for CASSVGGLAGYNEQFF.

CDR3 protein: CASSLWTGNPYEQYF. CDR3 DNA: TGTGCCAGCAGTTTATGGACAGGGAATCCCTACGAGCAGTACTTC. The chain has TRBV27 and TRBJ2-7, with 8 bases identical to TRBD1. Trimming at V came to 1 base and at J to 2 bases, leaving 4 bases not matched to a gene. Germline V gene lookup returns CDR1 MNHEY and CDR2 SMNVEV (reference sequence). The CDR3 length is 15 residues.

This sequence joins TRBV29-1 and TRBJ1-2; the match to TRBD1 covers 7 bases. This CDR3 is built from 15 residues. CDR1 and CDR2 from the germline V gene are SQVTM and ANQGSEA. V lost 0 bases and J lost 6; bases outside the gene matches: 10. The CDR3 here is CSVEEPTQQGNGYTF. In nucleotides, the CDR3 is TGCAGCGTTGAAGAACCCACACAACAGGGGAATGGCTACACCTTC.

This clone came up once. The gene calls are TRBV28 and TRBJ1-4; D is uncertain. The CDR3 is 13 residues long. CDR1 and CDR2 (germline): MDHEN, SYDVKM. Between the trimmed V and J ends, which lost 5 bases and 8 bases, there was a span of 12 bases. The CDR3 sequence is CASSPGVEEKLFF. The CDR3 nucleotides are TGTGCCAGCAGTCCCGGGGTGGAGGAAAAACTGTTTTTT.